This T cell receptor (beta chain) was identified during a study of regulatory T cells in long-lasting Graves disease. Relying on iRepertoire HTBI primers and Arm-PCR of CDR3 regions, the team built TCR beta libraries. TCRdb processed the multiplex PCR reads anew with MiXCR; each CDR3 protein has one entry. The table lists 350,000 to 450,000 distinct CDR3 sequences, 15% of them singletons, with roughly 8% in the top ten. Time point noted: newly diagnosed GD, antithyroid drugs for less than 3 months. The TCR library was made from RNA extracted from PBMCs. These data were also filed under a second study, of T cells in Graves' hyperthyroidism and ophthalmopathy. That paper states: The diagnostic basis comprised clinical symptoms, serum thyroxine and TRAb, thyroid ultrasound and orbital computed tomography.

This clonotype originated in a middle-aged woman with Graves disease. Sequencing used peripheral blood mononuclear cells (PBMCs), obtained at new diagnosis, from a patient treated with antithyroid drugs.

In nucleotides, the CDR3 is TGTGCCAGCAGCCCGGGACAGCTGAGCACTGAAGCTTTCTTT. It yields the protein CASSPGQLSTEAFF. The chain is built from TRBV13 and TRBJ1-1; the match to TRBD1 covers 7 bases. Germline CDR1 PRHDT, CDR2 FYEKMQ (reference sequence). There are 14 residues in the CDR3. Trimming at V came to 5 bases and at J to 4 bases, leaving 7 bases not matched to a gene.